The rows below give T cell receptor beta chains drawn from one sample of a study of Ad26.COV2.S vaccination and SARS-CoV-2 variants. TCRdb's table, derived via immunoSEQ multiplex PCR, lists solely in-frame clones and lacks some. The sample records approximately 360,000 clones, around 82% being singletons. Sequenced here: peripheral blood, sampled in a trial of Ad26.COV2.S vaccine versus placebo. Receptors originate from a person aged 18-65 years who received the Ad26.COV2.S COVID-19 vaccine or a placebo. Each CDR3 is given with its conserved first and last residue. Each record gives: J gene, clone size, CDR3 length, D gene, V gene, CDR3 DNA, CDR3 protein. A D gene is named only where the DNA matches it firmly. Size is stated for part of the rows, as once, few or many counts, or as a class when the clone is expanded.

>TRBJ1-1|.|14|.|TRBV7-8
TGTGCCAGCAGCTTATGGAGCTCAGGTGTCGGAGCTTTCTTT
CASSLWSSGVGAFF
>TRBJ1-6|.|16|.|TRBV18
TGTGCCAGCTCACCGTTGGCAGGGGCTGGAAATTCACCCCTCCACTTT
CASSPLAGAGNSPLHF
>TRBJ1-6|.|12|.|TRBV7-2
TGTGCCAGCAGCGAGGACGGGGGACCCCTCCACTTT
CASSEDGGPLHF
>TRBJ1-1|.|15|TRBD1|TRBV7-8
TGTGCCAGCAGCTTAGCCGGGACAGCGAACACTGAAGCTTTCTTT
CASSLAGTANTEAFF
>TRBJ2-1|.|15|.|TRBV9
TGTGCCAGCAGCGTAGCACCTAGCTCCTACAATGAGCAGTTCTTC
CASSVAPSSYNEQFF
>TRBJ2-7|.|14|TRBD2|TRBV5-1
TGCGCCAGCAGCTCCCAAGCGGGGGTAGGCGAGCAGTACTTC
CASSSQAGVGEQYF
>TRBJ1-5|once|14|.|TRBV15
TGTGCCACCAGCAGAGATCCGGGCAATCAGCCCCAGCATTTT
CATSRDPGNQPQHF
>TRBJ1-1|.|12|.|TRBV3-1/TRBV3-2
TGTGCCAGCAGCCAATCTGACACTGAAGCTTTCTTT
CASSQSDTEAFF
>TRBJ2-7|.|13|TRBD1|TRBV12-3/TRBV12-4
TGTGCCAGCAGCTCCGGGACAGGGGACGAGCAGTACTTC
CASSSGTGDEQYF
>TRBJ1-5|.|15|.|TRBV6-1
TGTGCCAGCAGTGAAGATTGGGGATTCGGTCAGCCCCAGCATTTT
CASSEDWGFGQPQHF
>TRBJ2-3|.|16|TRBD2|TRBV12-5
TGTGCTAGTGGTTTCTCTAGCGGGGGGTCCACAGATACGCAGTATTTT
CASGFSSGGSTDTQYF
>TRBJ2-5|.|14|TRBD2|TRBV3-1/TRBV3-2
TGTGCCAGCAGCCAAGTTTGGGGGGGAGAGACCCAGTACTTC
CASSQVWGGETQYF
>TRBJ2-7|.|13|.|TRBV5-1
TGCGCCAGCAGCTTAACCGACAGCTACGAGCAGTACTTC
CASSLTDSYEQYF
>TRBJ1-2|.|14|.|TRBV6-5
TGTGCCAGCAGTTACGGGGGATCCTTCTATGGCTACACCTTC
CASSYGGSFYGYTF
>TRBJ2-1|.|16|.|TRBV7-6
TGTGCCAGCAGCTTAGGGTCAGGGGGGGCCTACAATGAGCAGTTCTTC
CASSLGSGGAYNEQFF
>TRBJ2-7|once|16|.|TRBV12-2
TGTGCAAGTCGCTCATCACTTACTAGCCGGTCCTACGAGCAGTACTTC
CASRSSLTSRSYEQYF
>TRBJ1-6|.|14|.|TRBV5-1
TGCGCCAGCAGCCCGGGGACCGTGGGATCACCCCTCCACTTT
CASSPGTVGSPLHF
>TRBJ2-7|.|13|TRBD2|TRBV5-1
TGCGCCAGCAGCATAGCGGGAGCCTACGAGCAGTACTTC
CASSIAGAYEQYF
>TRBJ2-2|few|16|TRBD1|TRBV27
TGTGCCAGCACCCCGTGGGACAGGATGAACACCGGGGAGCTGTTTTTT
CASTPWDRMNTGELFF
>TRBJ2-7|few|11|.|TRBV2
TGTGCCAGCAGCCGGGACCGCGAGCAGTACTTC
CASSRDREQYF
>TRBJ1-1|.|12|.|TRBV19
TGTGCCAGTAGTATAGGCTACACTGAAGCTTTCTTT
CASSIGYTEAFF
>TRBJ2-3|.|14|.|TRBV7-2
TGTGCCAGCAGCTTAGGCCCGGGTACAGATACGCAGTATTTT
CASSLGPGTDTQYF
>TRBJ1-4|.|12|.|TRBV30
TGTGCCTGGGCGTGGAGGAATGAAAAACTGTTTTTT
CAWAWRNEKLFF
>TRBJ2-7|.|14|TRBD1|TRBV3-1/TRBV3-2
TGTGCCAGCAGTCGCCAGGGGGCGAACTACGAGCAGTACTTC
CASSRQGANYEQYF
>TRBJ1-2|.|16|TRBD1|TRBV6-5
TGTGCCAGCAGTTCCTCACCGGGACAGGGGTACTATGGCTACACCTTC
CASSSSPGQGYYGYTF
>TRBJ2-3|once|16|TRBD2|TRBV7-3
TGTGCCAGCAGCTTATACGGGACTAGCGTGACAGATACGCAGTATTTT
CASSLYGTSVTDTQYF
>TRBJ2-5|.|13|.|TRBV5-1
TGCGCCAGCAGCTTCAGAAGCCAAGAGACCCAGTACTTC
CASSFRSQETQYF
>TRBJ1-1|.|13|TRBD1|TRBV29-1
TGCAGCGTCGGACAGGGACCGAACACTGAAGCTTTCTTT
CSVGQGPNTEAFF
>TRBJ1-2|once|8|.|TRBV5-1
TGCGCCAGCAGCTTGGTTATCTTC
CASSLVIF
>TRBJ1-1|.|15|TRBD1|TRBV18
TGTGCCAGCTCCCTGTCTGGACAGGGTATACCTGAAGCTTTCTTT
CASSLSGQGIPEAFF
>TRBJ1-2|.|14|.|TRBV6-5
TGTGCCAGCAGGACTCAGGGAGAGGGCTATGGCTACACCTTC
CASRTQGEGYGYTF
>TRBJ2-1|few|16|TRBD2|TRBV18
TGTGCCAGCTCACCACAGAGTGCTAGCGGGAGAGGTGAGCAGTTCTTC
CASSPQSASGRGEQFF
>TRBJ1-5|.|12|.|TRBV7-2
TGTGCCAGCGGTCCCTCAAATCAGCCCCAGCATTTT
CASGPSNQPQHF
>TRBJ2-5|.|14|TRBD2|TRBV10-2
TGCGCCAGCAGTCGAGGACTAGCGGGGGAGACCCAGTACTTC
CASSRGLAGETQYF
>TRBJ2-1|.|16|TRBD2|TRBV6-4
TGTGCCAGCAGTGACGATTGGCGGGGGGCCTACAATGAGCAGTTCTTC
CASSDDWRGAYNEQFF
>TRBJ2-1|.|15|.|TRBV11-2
TGTGCCAGCAGCTCCCTGCGGGGTGGCTACAATGAGCAGTTCTTC
CASSSLRGGYNEQFF